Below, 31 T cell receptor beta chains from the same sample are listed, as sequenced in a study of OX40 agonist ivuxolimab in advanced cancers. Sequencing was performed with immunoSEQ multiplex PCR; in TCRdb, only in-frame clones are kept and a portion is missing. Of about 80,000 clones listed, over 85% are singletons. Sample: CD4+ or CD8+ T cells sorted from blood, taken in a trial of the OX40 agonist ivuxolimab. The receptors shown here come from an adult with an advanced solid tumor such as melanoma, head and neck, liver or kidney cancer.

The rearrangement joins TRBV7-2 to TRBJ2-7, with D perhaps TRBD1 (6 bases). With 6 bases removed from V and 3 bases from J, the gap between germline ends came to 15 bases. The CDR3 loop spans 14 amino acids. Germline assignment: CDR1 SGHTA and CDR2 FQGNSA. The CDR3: CASRVGAASYEQYF. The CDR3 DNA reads TGTGCCAGCAGGGTGGGGGCCGCCAGCTACGAGCAGTACTTC.

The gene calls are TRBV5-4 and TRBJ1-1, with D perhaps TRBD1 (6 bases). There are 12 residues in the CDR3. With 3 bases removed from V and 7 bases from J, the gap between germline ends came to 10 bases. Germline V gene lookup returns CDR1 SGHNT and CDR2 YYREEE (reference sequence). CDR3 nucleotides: TGTGCCAGCAGCTCGGGACAACGTGAAGCTTTCTTT. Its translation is CASSSGQREAFF. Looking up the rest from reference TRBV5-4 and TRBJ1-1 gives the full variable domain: ETGVTQSPTHLIKTRGQQVTLRCSSQSGHNTVSWYQQALGQGPQFIFQYYREEENGRGNFPPRFSGLQFPNYSSELNVNALELDDSALYLCASSSGQREAFFGQGTRLTVV.

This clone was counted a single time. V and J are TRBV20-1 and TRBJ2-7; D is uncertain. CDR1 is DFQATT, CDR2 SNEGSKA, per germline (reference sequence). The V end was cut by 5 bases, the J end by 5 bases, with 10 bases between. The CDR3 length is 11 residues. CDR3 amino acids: CSAALNDEQYF. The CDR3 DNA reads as TGCAGTGCTGCCCTAAATGACGAGCAGTACTTC.

This CDR3 is CASSPLPGGYTDTQYF. In DNA form, the CDR3 reads TGTGCCAGCTCACCCTTGCCAGGGGGTTACACAGATACGCAGTATTTT. The rearrangement joins TRBV18 to TRBJ2-3; 7 nucleotides agree with TRBD1. With V trimmed by 3 bases and J by 2 bases, 8 bases remained unmatched. Looked up from germline, CDR1 is KGHSH and CDR2 is LQKENI. The CDR3 consists of 16 residues.

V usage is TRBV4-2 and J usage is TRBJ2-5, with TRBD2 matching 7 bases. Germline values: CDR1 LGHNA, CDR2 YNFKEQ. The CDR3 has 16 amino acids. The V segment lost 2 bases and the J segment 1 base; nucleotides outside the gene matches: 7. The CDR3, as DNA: TGTGCCAGCAGCCAAACCGAGGGGAGGGGCCAAGAGACCCAGTACTTC. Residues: CASSQTEGRGQETQYF.

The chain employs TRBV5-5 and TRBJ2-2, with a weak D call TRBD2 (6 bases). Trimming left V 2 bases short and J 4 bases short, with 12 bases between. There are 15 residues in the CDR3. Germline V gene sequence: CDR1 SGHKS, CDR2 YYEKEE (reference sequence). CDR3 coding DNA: TGTGCCAGCAGCTTTGCGGGACTGGGCACCGGGGAGCTGTTTTTT. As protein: CASSFAGLGTGELFF.

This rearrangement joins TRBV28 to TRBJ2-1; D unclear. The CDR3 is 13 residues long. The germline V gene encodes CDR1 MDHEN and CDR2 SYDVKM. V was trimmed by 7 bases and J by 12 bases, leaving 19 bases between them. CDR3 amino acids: CASNLTPVFGQFF. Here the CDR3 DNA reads TGTGCCAGCAACCTAACGCCGGTATTTGGGCAGTTCTTC.

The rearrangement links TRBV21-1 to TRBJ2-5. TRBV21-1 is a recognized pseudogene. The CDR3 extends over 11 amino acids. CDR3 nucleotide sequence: TGTGCCAGCAGCAAAGAAGAGACCCAGTACTTC. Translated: CASSKEETQYF.

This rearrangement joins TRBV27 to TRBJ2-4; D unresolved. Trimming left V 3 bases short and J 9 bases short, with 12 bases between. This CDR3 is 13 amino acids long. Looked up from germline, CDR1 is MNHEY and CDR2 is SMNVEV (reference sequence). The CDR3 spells CASSLRGVGIQYF. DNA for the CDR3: TGTGCCAGCAGTTTGAGAGGTGTCGGCATTCAGTACTTC.

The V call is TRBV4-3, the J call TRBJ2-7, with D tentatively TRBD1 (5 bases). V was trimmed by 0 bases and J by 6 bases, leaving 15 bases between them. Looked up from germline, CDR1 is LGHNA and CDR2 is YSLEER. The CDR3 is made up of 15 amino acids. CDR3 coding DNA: TGCGCCAGCAGCCAAGAGCGACAGCCGTGGAGCGAGCAGTACTTC. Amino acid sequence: CASSQERQPWSEQYF.

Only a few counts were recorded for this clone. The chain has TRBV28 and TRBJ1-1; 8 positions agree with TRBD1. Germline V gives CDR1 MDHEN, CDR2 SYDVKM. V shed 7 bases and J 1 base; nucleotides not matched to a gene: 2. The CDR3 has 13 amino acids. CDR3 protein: CASTGQENTEAFF. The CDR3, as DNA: TGTGCCAGCACGGGACAGGAGAACACTGAAGCTTTCTTT.

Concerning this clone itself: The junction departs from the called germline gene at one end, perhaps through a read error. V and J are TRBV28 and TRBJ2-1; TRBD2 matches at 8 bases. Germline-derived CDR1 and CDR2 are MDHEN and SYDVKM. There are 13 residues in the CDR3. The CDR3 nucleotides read TGTGCCAGCAGTGTACCTGGGACTAGTCTACAGGTCTTC. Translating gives CASSVPGTSLQVF.

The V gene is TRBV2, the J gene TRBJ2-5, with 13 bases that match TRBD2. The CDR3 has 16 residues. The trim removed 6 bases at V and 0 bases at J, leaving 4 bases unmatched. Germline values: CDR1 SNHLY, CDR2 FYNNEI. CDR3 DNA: TGTGCCAGCAGCAAAGGACTAGCGGGAGACCAAGAGACCCAGTACTTC. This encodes CASSKGLAGDQETQYF.

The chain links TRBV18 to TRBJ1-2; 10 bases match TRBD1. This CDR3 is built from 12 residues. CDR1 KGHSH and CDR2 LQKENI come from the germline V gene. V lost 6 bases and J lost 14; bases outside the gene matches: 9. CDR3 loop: CASSTMGTGETF. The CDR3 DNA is TGTGCCAGCTCTACCATGGGGACAGGGGAAACCTTC.

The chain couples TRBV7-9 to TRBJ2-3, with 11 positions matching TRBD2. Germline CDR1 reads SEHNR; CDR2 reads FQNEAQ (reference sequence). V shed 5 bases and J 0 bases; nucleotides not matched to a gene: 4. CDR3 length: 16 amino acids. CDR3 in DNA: TGTGCCAGCAGCCCTGGACTAGCGGGCAGCACAGATACGCAGTATTTT. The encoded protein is CASSPGLAGSTDTQYF.

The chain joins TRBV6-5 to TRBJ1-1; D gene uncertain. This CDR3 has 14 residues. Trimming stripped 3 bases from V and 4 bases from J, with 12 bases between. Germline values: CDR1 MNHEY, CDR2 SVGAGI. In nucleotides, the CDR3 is TGTGCCAGCAGTTATGGCCCGGGGAGCACTGAAGCTTTCTTT. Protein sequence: CASSYGPGSTEAFF.

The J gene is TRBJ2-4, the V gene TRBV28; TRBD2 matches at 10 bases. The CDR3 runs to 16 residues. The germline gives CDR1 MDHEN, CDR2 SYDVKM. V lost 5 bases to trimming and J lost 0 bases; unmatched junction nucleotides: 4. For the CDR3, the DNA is TGTGCCAGCAGTACAGCGGGAGGGGTAGCCAAAAACATTCAGTACTTC. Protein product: CASSTAGGVAKNIQYF.

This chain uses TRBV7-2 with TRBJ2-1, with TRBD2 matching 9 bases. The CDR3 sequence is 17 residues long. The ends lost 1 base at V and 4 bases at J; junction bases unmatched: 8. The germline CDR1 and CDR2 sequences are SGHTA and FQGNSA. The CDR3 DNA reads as TGTGCCAGCAGCTTAGGTAGCGGGAGTCTAAAATACAATGAGCAGTTCTTC. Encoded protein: CASSLGSGSLKYNEQFF.

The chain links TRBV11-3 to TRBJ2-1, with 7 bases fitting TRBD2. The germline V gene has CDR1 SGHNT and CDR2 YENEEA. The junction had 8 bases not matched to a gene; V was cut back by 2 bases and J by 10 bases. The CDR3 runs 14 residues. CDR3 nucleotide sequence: TGTGCCAGCAGCTTAATCGCGGGAGAGACCGAGCAGTTCTTC. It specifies CASSLIAGETEQFF.

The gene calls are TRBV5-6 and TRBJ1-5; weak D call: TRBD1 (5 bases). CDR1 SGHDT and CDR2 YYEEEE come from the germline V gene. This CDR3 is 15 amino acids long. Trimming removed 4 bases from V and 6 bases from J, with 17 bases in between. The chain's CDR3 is CASSITDLGGQPQHF. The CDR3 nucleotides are TGTGCCAGCAGCATTACAGACCTTGGGGGTCAGCCCCAGCATTTT.

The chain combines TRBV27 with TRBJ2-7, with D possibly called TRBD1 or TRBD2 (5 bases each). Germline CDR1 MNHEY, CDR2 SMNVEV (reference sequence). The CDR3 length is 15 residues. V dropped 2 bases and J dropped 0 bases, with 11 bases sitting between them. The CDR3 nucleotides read TGTGCCAGCAGTTTACAGGGCGGGTTCTCCTACGAGCAGTACTTC. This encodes CASSLQGGFSYEQYF.

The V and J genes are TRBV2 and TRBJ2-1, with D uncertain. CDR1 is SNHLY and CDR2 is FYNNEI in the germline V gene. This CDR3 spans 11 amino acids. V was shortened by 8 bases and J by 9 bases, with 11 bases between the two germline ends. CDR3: CASGRLGEQFF. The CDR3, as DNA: TGTGCCAGCGGTCGACTGGGTGAGCAGTTCTTC.

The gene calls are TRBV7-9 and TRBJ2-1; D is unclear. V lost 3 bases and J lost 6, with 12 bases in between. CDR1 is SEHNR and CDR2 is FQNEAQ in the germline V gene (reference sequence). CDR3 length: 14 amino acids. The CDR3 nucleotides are TGTGCCAGCAGCTTTTCAGGATCGGTCAATGAGCAGTTCTTC. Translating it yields CASSFSGSVNEQFF. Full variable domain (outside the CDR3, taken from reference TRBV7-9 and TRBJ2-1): DTGVSQNPRHKITKRGQNVTFRCDPISEHNRLYWYRQTLGQGPEFLTYFQNEAQLEKSRLLSDRFSAERPKGSFSTLEIQRTEQGDSAMYLCASSFSGSVNEQFFGPGTRLTVL.

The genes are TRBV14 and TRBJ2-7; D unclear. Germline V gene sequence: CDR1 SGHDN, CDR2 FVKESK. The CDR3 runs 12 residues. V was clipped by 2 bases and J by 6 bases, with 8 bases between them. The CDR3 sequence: CASSQRGFEQYF. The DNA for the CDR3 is TGTGCCAGCAGCCAAAGAGGATTCGAGCAGTACTTC. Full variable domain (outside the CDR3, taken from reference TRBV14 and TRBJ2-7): EAGVTQFPSHSVIEKGQTVTLRCDPISGHDNLYWYRRVMGKEIKFLLHFVKESKQDESGMPNNRFLAERTGGTYSTLKVQPAELEDSGVYFCASSQRGFEQYFGPGTRLTVT.

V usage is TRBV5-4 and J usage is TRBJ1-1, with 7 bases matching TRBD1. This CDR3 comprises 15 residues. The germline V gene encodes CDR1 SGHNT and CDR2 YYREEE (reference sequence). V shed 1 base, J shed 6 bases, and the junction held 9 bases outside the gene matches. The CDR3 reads CASSLSTGNGAEAFF. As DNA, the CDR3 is TGTGCCAGCAGCTTGTCGACAGGGAATGGGGCTGAAGCTTTCTTT. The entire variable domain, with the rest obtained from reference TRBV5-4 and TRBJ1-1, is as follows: ETGVTQSPTHLIKTRGQQVTLRCSSQSGHNTVSWYQQALGQGPQFIFQYYREEENGRGNFPPRFSGLQFPNYSSELNVNALELDDSALYLCASSLSTGNGAEAFFGQGTRLTVV.

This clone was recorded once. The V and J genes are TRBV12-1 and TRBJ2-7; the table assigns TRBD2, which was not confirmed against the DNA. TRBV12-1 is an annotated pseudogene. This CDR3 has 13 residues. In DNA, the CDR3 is TGTGCCAGCAGCTCTGGACTATCCTACGAGCAGTACTTC. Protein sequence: CASSSGLSYEQYF.

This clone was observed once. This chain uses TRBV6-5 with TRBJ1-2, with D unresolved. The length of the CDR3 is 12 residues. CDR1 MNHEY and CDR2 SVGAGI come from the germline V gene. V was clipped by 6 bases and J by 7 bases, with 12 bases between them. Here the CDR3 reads CASSSTGVGYTF. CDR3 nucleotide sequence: TGTGCCAGCAGCTCCACGGGAGTTGGCTACACCTTC.

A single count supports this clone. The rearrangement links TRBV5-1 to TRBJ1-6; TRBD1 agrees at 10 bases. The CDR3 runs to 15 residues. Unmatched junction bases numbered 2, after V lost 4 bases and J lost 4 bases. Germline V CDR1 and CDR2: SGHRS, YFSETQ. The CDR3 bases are TGCGCCAGCAGCCGGGGACAGGGGTATAATTCACCCCTCCACTTT. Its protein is CASSRGQGYNSPLHF. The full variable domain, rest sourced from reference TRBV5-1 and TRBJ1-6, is KAGVTQTPRYLIKTRGQQVTLSCSPISGHRSVSWYQQTPGQGLQFLFEYFSETQRNKGNFPGRFSGRQFSNSRSEMNVSTLELGDSALYLCASSRGQGYNSPLHFGNGTRLTVT.

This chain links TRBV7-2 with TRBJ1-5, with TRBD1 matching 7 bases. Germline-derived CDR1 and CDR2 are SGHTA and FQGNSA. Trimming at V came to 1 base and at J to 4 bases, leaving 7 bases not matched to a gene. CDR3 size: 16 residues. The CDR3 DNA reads TGTGCCAGCAGCTTAGGGGAACAGGGGACAAATCAGCCCCAGCATTTT. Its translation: CASSLGEQGTNQPQHF.

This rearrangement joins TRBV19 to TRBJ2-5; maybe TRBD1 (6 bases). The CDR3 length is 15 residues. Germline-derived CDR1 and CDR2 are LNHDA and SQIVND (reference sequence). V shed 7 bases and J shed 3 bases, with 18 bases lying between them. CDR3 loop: CASKGPGQGKETQYF. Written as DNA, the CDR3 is TGTGCCAGTAAGGGACCGGGGCAGGGGAAAGAGACCCAGTACTTC.

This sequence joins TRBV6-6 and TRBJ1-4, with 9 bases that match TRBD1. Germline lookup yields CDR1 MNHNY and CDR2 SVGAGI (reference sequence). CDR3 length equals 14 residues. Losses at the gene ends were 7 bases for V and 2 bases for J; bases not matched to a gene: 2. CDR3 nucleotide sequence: TGTGCCAGCAATGGACAGGGGACTAATGAAAAACTGTTTTTT. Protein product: CASNGQGTNEKLFF.